This entry lists 22 T cell receptor beta chains sequenced from one sample in a study of metastatic and nonmetastatic thyroid tumors. TCRdb redid the clone calls on the PCR reads using MiXCR. This sample yields about 92,000 clones, of which about 15% are seen a single time; 3% to 4.5% belongs to the top ten. Thyroid surgery had not been preceded by any treatment in any patient. Sequenced: blood. The receptors were gathered from a female donor with papillary thyroid cancer or a benign thyroid nodule (not recorded which). Some clones in this sample may be carry-over from other donors' samples.

In its sample, this clone was seen many times. The rearrangement joins TRBV7-9 to TRBJ1-4; TRBD1 is a possible D gene (5 bases). The CDR3 spans 14 residues. Trimming stripped 4 bases from V and 8 bases from J, with 14 bases between. CDR1 and CDR2 from the germline V gene are SEHNR and FQNEAQ (reference sequence). CDR3 residues: CASSWDRGREKLFF. CDR3 nucleotide sequence: TGTGCCAGCAGCTGGGACCGGGGCAGAGAAAAACTGTTTTTT.

Regarding this clone: A much larger clonotype is one base distant, so this may be a read error. The J gene is TRBJ2-3, the V gene TRBV3-1; D is ambiguous. CDR1 is LGHDT, CDR2 YNNKEL, per germline (reference sequence). CDR3 length: 12 residues. V was trimmed by 7 bases and J by 6 bases, leaving 11 bases between them. CDR3 sequence reads: CASILGWDTQYF. Written as DNA, the CDR3 is TGTGCCAGCATACTGGGCTGGGATACGCAGTATTTT.

This clone has ten or more counts. This sequence joins TRBV27 and TRBJ1-1, with D possibly being TRBD1 (6 bases). CDR3 size: 15 residues. Germline V CDR1 and CDR2: MNHEY, SMNVEV (reference sequence). V lost 5 bases and J 2 bases, leaving 15 bases between the germline ends. In DNA, the CDR3 is TGTGCCAGCAGTCCCAGGACAGCACCAAACACTGAAGCTTTCTTT. This translates into CASSPRTAPNTEAFF.

In its sample, this clone was seen many times. Distinct nucleotide sequences in the sample also encode this CDR3. The rearrangement joins TRBV19 to TRBJ1-4; 7 bases align to TRBD1. The V segment lost 9 bases and the J segment 6 bases; nucleotides outside the gene matches: 7. Looked up from germline, CDR1 is LNHDA and CDR2 is SQIVND (reference sequence). The CDR3 runs to 13 residues. The DNA of the CDR3 is TGTGCCAGCCGGATCGACAGGGATGAAAAACTGTTTTTT. Translated, it gives CASRIDRDEKLFF.

This clone was observed many times. Other DNA sequences within the sample encode an identical CDR3. The chain uses TRBV12-3 or TRBV12-4 and TRBJ2-3, with a tentative D call TRBD1 (6 bases). This CDR3 is built from 15 residues. V gave up 2 bases and J gave up 2 bases, with 11 bases separating them. The CDR3 loop reads CASSLSGHFTDTQYF. The DNA for the CDR3 is TGTGCCAGCAGTTTATCGGGACACTTCACAGATACGCAGTATTTT.

In the case of this clone: The junction departs from the called germline gene at one end, perhaps through a read error. This sequence joins TRBV4-1 and TRBJ2-2; TRBD2 is a possible D gene (5 bases). The germline CDR1 and CDR2 sequences are MGHRA and YSYEKL. The CDR3 is 15 residues long. In nucleotides, the CDR3 is TGCGCCAGCAGCCAAGCCCCATCGGCACTAAGAGGGCTGTCTTTT. It codes for CASSQAPSALRGLSF.

As to this clone: A read error is possible here, since a much larger clone lies one base away. The V gene is TRBV7-2, the J gene TRBJ2-5; D not resolved. Germline CDR1 is SGHTA and CDR2 is FQGNSA. The CDR3 totals 16 residues. This CDR3 is CASSLAAARRQETQHF. DNA for the CDR3: TGTGCCAGCAGCTTAGCGGCTGCCAGGCGGCAAGAGACCCAGCACTTC.

This clone appeared many times. This sequence joins TRBV10-2 and TRBJ1-5; 9 nucleotides agree with TRBD1. V shed 3 bases, J shed 5 bases, and the junction held 8 bases outside the gene matches. CDR3 length equals 16 residues. CDR1 is WSHSY, CDR2 SAAADI, per germline. CDR3 sequence: CASSDLSTGGHQPQHF. CDR3 DNA: TGCGCCAGCAGTGACCTTTCTACAGGGGGCCATCAGCCCCAGCATTTT.

This clone appeared many times. V and J are TRBV18 and TRBJ2-7; D not certain. The CDR3 has 17 residues. The germline V gene has CDR1 KGHSH and CDR2 LQKENI. V was clipped by 0 bases and J by 2 bases, with 17 bases between them. The CDR3 DNA sequence: TGTGCCAGCTCACCACCTGGAGAAAGCGATGGGGCCTACGAGCAGTACTTC. Residues: CASSPPGESDGAYEQYF.

This clone has at least ten counts. The chain uses TRBV6-1 and TRBJ1-1; TRBD1 might be the D (5 bases). Looked up from germline, CDR1 is MNHNS and CDR2 is SASEGT. Trimming took off 2 bases at V and 6 bases at J, with 16 bases between the two ends. CDR3 size: 15 residues. The CDR3: CASSEQEGFFSEAFF. The DNA for the CDR3 is TGTGCCAGCAGTGAACAAGAGGGGTTTTTTTCTGAAGCTTTCTTT.

This clone was counted ten times or more. The rearrangement joins TRBV30 to TRBJ1-1; D not resolved. The CDR3 runs 11 residues. The V end was cut by 4 bases, the J end by 3 bases, with 6 bases between. Germline lookup yields CDR1 GTSNPN and CDR2 SVGIG (reference sequence). CDR3 in DNA: TGTGCCTGGACAGGTTACACTGAAGCTTTCTTT. Its protein is CAWTGYTEAFF. The whole variable domain, filled in from reference TRBV30 and TRBJ1-1, reads SQTIHQWPATLVQPVGSPLSLECTVEGTSNPNLYWYRQAAGRGLQLLFYSVGIGQISSEVPQNLSASRPQDRQFILSSKKLLLSDSGFYLCAWTGYTEAFFGQGTRLTVV.

The table lists this clone with many counts. The chain carries TRBV18 and TRBJ1-2; 9 positions match TRBD1. CDR3 size: 15 residues. Germline CDR1 and CDR2: KGHSH and LQKENI. Losses at the gene ends were 3 bases for V and 4 bases for J; bases not matched to a gene: 6. As DNA, the CDR3 is TGTGCCAGCTCACCTCGGACAGGGGAAGTCTATGGCTACACCTTC. Residues: CASSPRTGEVYGYTF.

On this clone: A much larger clonotype is one base distant, so this may be a read error. The rearrangement uses TRBV7-9 and TRBJ2-5; the D gene is possibly TRBD1 (6 bases). Trimming stripped 5 bases from V and 5 bases from J, with 21 bases between. CDR3 size: 16 residues. Germline-derived CDR1 and CDR2 are SEHNR and FQNEAQ (reference sequence). The CDR3 reads CASSQRDTQSRETQYF. The DNA of the CDR3 is TGTGCCAGCAGCCAACGGGACACTCAGTCGAGGGAGACCCAGTACTTC. Supplemented by reference TRBV7-9 and TRBJ2-5, the full variable domain reads DTGVSQNPRHKITKRGQNVTFRCDPISEHNRLYWYRQTLGQGPEFLTYFQNEAQLEKSRLLSDRFSAERPKGSFSTLEIQRTEQGDSAMYLCASSQRDTQSRETQYFGPGTRLLVL.

A note on this clone: A much larger clone differs from this one at a single base, so this may be a read error. The rearrangement joins TRBV5-5 to TRBJ1-2, with D possibly being TRBD1 (6 bases). CDR1 is SGHKS and CDR2 is YYEKEE in the germline V gene (reference sequence). Trimming shortened V by 4 bases and J by 0 bases, and 10 bases separated the two germline ends. The CDR3 loop spans 14 amino acids. CDR3 DNA: TGTGCCAGCAGCCAGGGACATACTAACTATGGCTACACCTTC. Translation gives CASSQGHTNYGYTF.

In its sample, this clone was seen a few times. V gene TRBV5-4 combines with J gene TRBJ2-5, with 8 bases lining up with TRBD2. This CDR3 has 16 residues. Germline V gene data show CDR1 as SGHNT and CDR2 as YYREEE (reference sequence). Germline trimming cut 0 bases from V and 5 bases from J; bases unmatched to any gene: 9. The CDR3: CASSLGPGGAEETQYF. CDR3 in DNA: TGTGCCAGCAGCTTGGGGCCCGGGGGGGCCGAGGAGACCCAGTACTTC.

This clone has ten or more counts. CDR3 bases: TGTGCCAGTTACAAGAGACGGGGAAATTCACCCCTCCACTTT. This gives the protein CASYKRRGNSPLHF. The J gene is TRBJ1-6, the V gene TRBV7-9; no clear D gene. The length of the CDR3 is 14 residues. Germline CDR1 reads SEHNR; CDR2 reads FQNEAQ (reference sequence). V lost 9 bases to trimming and J lost 7 bases, with 16 bases between them.

For this clone: A much larger clonotype is one base distant, so this may be a read error. The CDR3 is CASSLTGANEQLF. CDR3 nucleotides: TGTGCCAGCAGCCTAACCGGAGCCAATGAGCAGTTATTC. V is TRBV7-8 and J is TRBJ2-1; D ambiguous. The CDR3 loop spans 13 amino acids. CDR1 SGHVS and CDR2 FQNEAQ come from the germline V gene.

This chain links TRBV4-2 with TRBJ2-3, with 9 bases aligning to TRBD1. Germline V gives CDR1 LGHNA, CDR2 YNFKEQ. This CDR3 is 16 amino acids long. Trimming took 7 bases from V and 4 from J; bases not matched to a gene: 12. CDR3 nucleotides: TGTGCCAGCACGTGGGTAGGACAGGGGAGAGCAGATACGCAGTATTTT. It yields the protein CASTWVGQGRADTQYF.

As for this clone: This may stem from a read error, because a much larger clone lies one nucleotide away. The chain has TRBV5-1 and TRBJ2-3; tentatively, D is TRBD1 (6 bases). The CDR3 extends over 15 amino acids. Per the germline V gene, CDR1 is SGHRS and CDR2 is YFSETQ. Trimming shortened V by 2 bases and J by 4 bases, and 14 bases separated the two germline ends. In nucleotides, the CDR3 is TGCGCCAGCAGCTTTTCGGGACATGGTTCAGATACGCAGTATTTT. Translated: CASSFSGHGSDTQYF.

This clone was seen a few times. The rearrangement links TRBV2 to TRBJ2-7; D tentatively fits TRBD1 or TRBD2 (5 bases each). With 5 bases removed from V and 10 bases from J, the gap between germline ends came to 12 bases. This CDR3 comprises 11 residues. Looked up from germline, CDR1 is SNHLY and CDR2 is FYNNEI. The CDR3 DNA reads as TGTGCCAGCAGTCGGTTGGGGGATCAGTACTTC. Amino acid sequence: CASSRLGDQYF.

There are many counts of this clone. The gene calls are TRBV5-1 and TRBJ1-6; TRBD1 matches 10 bases. J gave up 10 bases and V 2 bases, and 3 bases lay outside the gene matches. The V gene's germline CDR1 is SGHRS and CDR2 YFSETQ. The CDR3 runs 14 residues. The CDR3 DNA sequence: TGCGCCAGCAGCTTCTCGACAGGGGGCTCACCCCTCCACTTT. This sequence encodes CASSFSTGGSPLHF.

This clone was counted ten times or more. V and J are TRBV11-2 and TRBJ1-1; D remains ambiguous. V lost 1 base to trimming and J lost 5 bases, with 5 bases between them. Germline lookup yields CDR1 SGHAT and CDR2 FQNNGV. The CDR3 covers 12 residues. This CDR3 is CASSLVVTEAFF. In DNA, the CDR3 is TGTGCCAGCAGCTTAGTGGTTACTGAAGCTTTCTTT.